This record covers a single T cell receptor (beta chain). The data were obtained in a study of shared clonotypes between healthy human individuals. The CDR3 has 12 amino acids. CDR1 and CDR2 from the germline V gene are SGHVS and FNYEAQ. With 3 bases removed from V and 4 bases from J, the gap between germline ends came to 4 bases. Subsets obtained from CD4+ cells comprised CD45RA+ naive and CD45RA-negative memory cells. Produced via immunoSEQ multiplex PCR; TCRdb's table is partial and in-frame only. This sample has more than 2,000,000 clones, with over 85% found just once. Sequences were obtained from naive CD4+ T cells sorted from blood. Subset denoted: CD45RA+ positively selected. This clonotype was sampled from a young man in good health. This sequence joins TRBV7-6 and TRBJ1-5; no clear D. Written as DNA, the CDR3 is TGTGCCAGCAGCTTCTTAAATCAGCCCCAGCATTTT. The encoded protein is CASSFLNQPQHF. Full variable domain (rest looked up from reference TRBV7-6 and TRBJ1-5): GAGVSQSPRYKVTKRGQDVALRCDPISGHVSLYWYRQALGQGPEFLTYFNYEAQQDKSGLPNDRFSAERPEGSISTLTIQRTEQRDSAMYRCASSFLNQPQHFGDGTRLSIL.